This T cell receptor beta chain came from a study of T-cell reconstitution after alpha-beta-depleted transplantation in children. Preparing the TCRbeta library involved the use of unique molecular identifiers. TCRdb called the PCR reads again in MiXCR, with one record for every CDR3 protein. The sample records 210,000 or so distinct CDR3 sequences, around 10% being singletons. This TCR was recovered from a human donor who donated a stem cell graft to a child with acute lymphoblastic leukemia. The material was PBMCs from the stem cell graft donor, obtained from the stem cell graft.

The CDR3 loop is CASSFGQALNTEAFF. CDR3 nucleotides: TGTGCCAGCAGTTTCGGACAGGCCTTGAACACTGAAGCTTTCTTT. The chain combines TRBV11-1 with TRBJ1-1; 7 positions agree with TRBD1. Germline CDR1 reads SGHAT; CDR2 reads FQDESV (reference sequence). CDR3 length: 15 residues. V was clipped by 6 bases and J by 0 bases; unmatched bases: 7.